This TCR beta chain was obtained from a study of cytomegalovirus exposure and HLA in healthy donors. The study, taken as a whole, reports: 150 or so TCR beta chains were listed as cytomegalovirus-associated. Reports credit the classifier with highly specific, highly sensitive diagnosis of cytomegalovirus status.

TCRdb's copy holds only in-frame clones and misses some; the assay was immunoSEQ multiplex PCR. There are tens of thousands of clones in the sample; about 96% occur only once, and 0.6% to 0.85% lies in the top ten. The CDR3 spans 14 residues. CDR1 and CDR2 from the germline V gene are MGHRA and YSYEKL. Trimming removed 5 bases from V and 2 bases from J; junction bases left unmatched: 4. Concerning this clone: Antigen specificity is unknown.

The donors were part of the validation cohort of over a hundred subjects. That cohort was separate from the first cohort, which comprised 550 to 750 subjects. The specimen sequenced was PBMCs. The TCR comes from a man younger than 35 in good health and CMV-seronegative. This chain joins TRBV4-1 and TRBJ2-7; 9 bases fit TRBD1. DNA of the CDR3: TGCGCCAGCAGCATGGACAGGGGCCCCTACGAGCAGTACTTC. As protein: CASSMDRGPYEQYF.